This TCR beta chain was sequenced in a study of blood T cell repertoires in COVID-19. Study-level information: Sample material is recorded as cDNA or gDNA derived from T cells, B-cell-depleted T cells, or PBMCs.

This clone was counted many times. The data were produced by immunoSEQ multiplex PCR, yet TCRdb's version contains in-frame clones alone and is incomplete. This sample has some 200,000 clones, with around 90% found just once. Participants were aged roughly 18 to 90 years, lived in some 23 US areas, and enrolled virtually. Participants had their cohort set by participant-reported clinical history. Input material: PBMCs or T cells enriched from blood (not recorded which). This sequence originates from a man aged 30-40 years in a cohort exposed to, infected with or recovered from COVID-19 (not recorded which).

The DNA for the CDR3 is TGCGCCAGCAGCCAACAGGTTGGGAGCTACGTGCAGTTCTTC. This encodes CASSQQVGSYVQFF. The chain employs TRBV4-1 and TRBJ2-1, with TRBD2 as a possible D gene (5 bases). CDR3 length: 14 residues. Trimming shortened V by 2 bases and J by 12 bases, and 17 bases separated the two germline ends. Looked up from germline, CDR1 is MGHRA and CDR2 is YSYEKL.